This T cell receptor beta chain was sequenced in a study of shared clonotypes between healthy human individuals. General study results and limits: Donors were few, which limited the genetic and exposure-history diversity represented.

In regard to this clone: Its antigen is unknown.

CDR3 size: 14 residues. The V gene's germline CDR1 is SGHVS and CDR2 FNYEAQ. With V trimmed by 4 bases and J by 9 bases, 11 bases remained unmatched. In the authors' methods: Filtering of immunoSEQ junctional sequences could not match full-length read filtering. Only in-frame clones appear in the TCRdb table, and some are missing; sequencing was by immunoSEQ multiplex PCR. V, J and clone size were drawn from that table, and D and trimming were deduced from the DNA. The sample carries 400,000 to 600,000 clones, roughly 80% recorded once. The rearrangement uses TRBV7-6 and TRBJ2-5; 7 nucleotides line up with TRBD1. The sequence was obtained from a woman between 40 and 50 years old in good health. Some clones in this sample may be carry-over from other donors' samples. Sequencing was performed on PBMCs. The CDR3 reads CASSSRTGLGSQYF. For the CDR3, the DNA is TGTGCCAGCAGCTCGAGGACAGGACTGGGGTCCCAGTACTTC.